This T cell receptor beta chain was observed in a study of OX40 agonist ivuxolimab in advanced cancers. Assay: immunoSEQ multiplex PCR; the TCRdb copy retains only in-frame clones and omits some. This sample has under 75,000 clones, with 70% to 90% found just once. Between the trimmed V and J ends, which lost 3 bases and 5 bases, there was a span of 13 bases. Germline CDR1 is SGHTA and CDR2 is FQGNSA. The length of the CDR3 is 14 residues. The rearrangement joins TRBV7-2 to TRBJ2-5; possibly TRBD1 or TRBD2 for D (5 bases each). Here the sequenced sample was CD4+ or CD8+ T cells sorted from blood, taken in a trial of the OX40 agonist ivuxolimab. The receptor was isolated from an adult with an advanced solid tumor such as melanoma, head and neck, liver or kidney cancer. This CDR3 is CASSFLGVRETQYF. The CDR3 DNA sequence: TGTGCCAGCAGCTTCTTGGGGGTCCGGGAGACCCAGTACTTC.